This is a list of T cell receptor beta chains from one sample in a study of blood T cell repertoires in COVID-19. The method was immunoSEQ multiplex PCR; TCRdb's version includes in-frame clones alone and lacks a portion of them. Here the sample spans 150,000 or so clones, over 60% being singletons. Sequences were obtained from PBMCs or T cells enriched from blood (not recorded which). The receptors stem from a woman aged 45 to 65 who had recovered from COVID-19. Both conserved end residues are part of each CDR3. The D gene is left open where the match is weak. Not all rows give a size; the values are once, few, many and, for expanded clones, a class.

d_call: TRBD2; j_call: TRBJ2-1; cdr3_length: 16; clone_size: NA; v_call: TRBV5-4; cdr3_aa: CASSIGTSGSKNEQFF; cdr3_nt: TGTGCCAGCAGCATAGGGACTAGCGGGAGTAAGAATGAGCAGTTCTTC
d_call: NA; j_call: TRBJ1-5; cdr3_length: 15; clone_size: NA; v_call: TRBV5-4; cdr3_aa: CASSSQPGSNQPQHF; cdr3_nt: TGTGCCAGCAGCTCCCAACCCGGGAGCAATCAGCCCCAGCATTTT
d_call: NA; j_call: TRBJ2-5; cdr3_length: 14; clone_size: few; v_call: TRBV7-8; cdr3_aa: CASSFRVLGETQYF; cdr3_nt: TGTGCCAGCAGCTTTCGGGTTCTTGGGGAGACCCAGTACTTC
d_call: NA; j_call: TRBJ2-1; cdr3_length: 16; clone_size: NA; v_call: TRBV5-1; cdr3_aa: CASSSLGSGKSQLEFF; cdr3_nt: TGCGCCAGCAGCTCCCTAGGGAGCGGCAAGTCCCAGTTGGAGTTCTTC
d_call: TRBD1; j_call: TRBJ1-2; cdr3_length: 14; clone_size: NA; v_call: TRBV30; cdr3_aa: CAWRGTDRVYGYTF; cdr3_nt: TGTGCCTGGAGAGGGACCGACAGGGTGTATGGCTACACCTTC
d_call: TRBD1; j_call: TRBJ2-5; cdr3_length: 17; clone_size: NA; v_call: TRBV7-3; cdr3_aa: CASSAGGTGSEEETQYF; cdr3_nt: TGTGCCAGCAGCGCTGGTGGGACAGGGAGCGAGGAAGAGACCCAGTACTTC
d_call: NA; j_call: TRBJ1-2; cdr3_length: 14; clone_size: NA; v_call: TRBV11-2; cdr3_aa: CASSPDSFNYGYTF; cdr3_nt: TGTGCCAGCAGCCCAGACTCATTTAACTATGGCTACACCTTC
d_call: NA; j_call: TRBJ2-2; cdr3_length: 14; clone_size: NA; v_call: TRBV18; cdr3_aa: CASSPPGSTGELFF; cdr3_nt: TGTGCCAGCTCACCACCGGGGAGCACCGGGGAGCTGTTTTTT
d_call: NA; j_call: TRBJ2-7; cdr3_length: 13; clone_size: NA; v_call: TRBV7-9; cdr3_aa: CASSGGGSYEQYF; cdr3_nt: TGTGCCAGCAGCGGGGGAGGCTCCTACGAGCAGTACTTC
d_call: TRBD1; j_call: TRBJ1-2; cdr3_length: 12; clone_size: NA; v_call: TRBV4-1; cdr3_aa: CASSHTGGGYTF; cdr3_nt: TGCGCCAGCAGCCATACAGGGGGTGGCTACACCTTC